The clone carrying this T cell receptor (beta chain) was seen more than once but under ten times. The antigen remains unidentified. An end of the junction differs from the germline gene, which may be a read error. This sample stems from a study of blood T cells in healthy people across ages. Study-level points and caveats: The donors' CMV status was not determined, possibly confounding changes in expanded clonotypes.

CDR3 size: 15 residues. Germline V gene sequence: CDR1 DFQATT, CDR2 SNEGSKA (reference sequence). A second PCR of about 6 to 12 cycles used a sample-barcoded 5' primer and a J-beta primer mix. TCRdb re-analysed the 5' RACE reads in MiXCR, keeping a single row per CDR3 protein. The sample shows 850,000 to 1,300,000 distinct CDR3 sequences, 35% to 50% of them seen only once. Peripheral blood, roughly 9.3 milliliters per donor, was collected. Sequencing used blood. The source of this sequence is a woman aged 55-69 years in good health. The chain combines TRBV20-1 with TRBJ2-3; 8 bases line up with TRBD2. The CDR3 sequence: CSAIEPAGDKNTQYF. In nucleotides, the CDR3 is TGCAGTGCTATTGAACCAGCGGGAGATAAAAATACTCAGTATTTT.